Below are 32 T cell receptor beta chains sequenced from a single sample in a study of T cells in Graves' hyperthyroidism and ophthalmopathy. Researchers took RNA transcripts and amplified the TCR beta CDR3 regions from them. With the HTBI primer set, the TCR CDR3 went through a first round of RT-PCR. MiXCR was run by TCRdb on the multiplex PCR reads, yielding one entry per CDR3 protein. The data hold more than 300,000 distinct CDR3 sequences, with 11% to 15% observed a single time. Sample: blood. All receptors derive from a woman aged 55-75 years with Graves' hyperthyroidism.

At least ten counts were recorded for this clonotype. With a much larger clone just one base away, this may be a read error. The chain is built from TRBV3-1 and TRBJ2-5; 8 nucleotides line up with TRBD2. CDR1 LGHDT and CDR2 YNNKEL come from the germline V gene (reference sequence). After removal of 3 bases from V and 5 bases from J, the junction contained 5 bases not matched to a gene. This CDR3 comprises 14 residues. CDR3 sequence reads: CASSHGGVSETQYF. CDR3 nucleotide sequence: TGTGCCAGCAGCCACGGGGGGGTCTCGGAGACCCAGTACTTC.

This clonotype was picked up many times. The CDR3: CASSKQAGTANTEAFF. DNA for the CDR3: TGTGCCAGCAGCAAGCAGGCCGGGACAGCGAACACTGAAGCTTTCTTT. The chain recombines TRBV7-2 with TRBJ1-1; TRBD1 matches at 7 bases. CDR3 size: 16 residues. Germline lookup yields CDR1 SGHTA and CDR2 FQGNSA. J gave up 1 base and V 5 bases, and 10 bases lay outside the gene matches.

The chain combines TRBV12-3 or TRBV12-4 with TRBJ2-7; D gene ambiguous. The CDR3 loop spans 13 amino acids. The V and J ends lost 3 bases and 0 bases respectively, with 6 bases between them. The CDR3 reads CASSFAVSYEQYF. The DNA for the CDR3 is TGTGCCAGCAGTTTTGCAGTCTCCTACGAGCAGTACTTC.

The J gene is TRBJ2-7, the V gene TRBV5-6; D unclear. Germline values: CDR1 SGHDT, CDR2 YYEEEE. V was pared by 4 bases and J by 6 bases, with 11 bases between. The CDR3 is 12 amino acids. CDR3: CASSLGPGEQYF. The CDR3 region has the DNA TGTGCCAGCAGCCTCGGGCCTGGCGAGCAGTACTTC.

This clonotype has at least ten counts. CDR3 coding DNA: TGTGCCACTCTACCGGGGACAGGGAGAACAGATACGCAGTATTTT. Its protein is CATLPGTGRTDTQYF. The chain couples TRBV28 to TRBJ2-3; 9 nucleotides match TRBD1. There are 15 residues in the CDR3. Trimming at V came to 10 bases and at J to 3 bases, leaving 11 bases not matched to a gene. The germline V gene encodes CDR1 MDHEN and CDR2 SYDVKM.

The chain employs TRBV12-3 or TRBV12-4 and TRBJ2-2; no definite D call. The V end lost 3 bases, the J end lost 5 bases, and 7 bases lay between the germline ends. This CDR3 has 13 amino acids. CDR3 nucleotide sequence: TGTGCCAGCAGTTTTGGGCGGACCGGGGAGCTGTTTTTT. Translated, it gives CASSFGRTGELFF.

This clonotype was recorded many times. The chain's CDR3 is CASSSLFGGRNTEAFF. The CDR3 DNA follows: TGTGCCAGCAGCTCTTTATTCGGGGGGCGGAACACTGAAGCTTTCTTT. The J gene is TRBJ1-1, the V gene TRBV27; possible D gene TRBD1, 6 bases. With 6 bases removed from V and 1 base from J, the gap between germline ends came to 18 bases. The CDR3 loop spans 16 amino acids. Germline CDR1 reads MNHEY; CDR2 reads SMNVEV (reference sequence).

In its sample, this clonotype was seen many times. This chain uses TRBV7-9 with TRBJ2-7; 7 bases fit TRBD2. Germline lookup yields CDR1 SEHNR and CDR2 FQNEAQ (reference sequence). This CDR3 is built from 13 residues. V shed 5 bases, J shed 6 bases, and the junction held 7 bases outside the gene matches. CDR3 nucleotides: TGTGCCAGCAGCCCGAGCGGGAACAGCGAGCAGTACTTC. It is translated as CASSPSGNSEQYF.

This clonotype was counted ten times or more. The V and J genes are TRBV3-1 and TRBJ2-5, with 12 bases identical to TRBD1. V shed 0 bases, J shed 5 bases, and the junction held 7 bases outside the gene matches. Germline V gives CDR1 LGHDT, CDR2 YNNKEL (reference sequence). This CDR3 has 17 residues. CDR3 protein: CASSQDLGTGGEETQYF. The CDR3 region has the DNA TGTGCCAGCAGCCAAGACTTAGGGACAGGGGGCGAGGAGACCCAGTACTTC.

This clonotype has at least ten counts. This chain connects TRBV27 to TRBJ1-1; TRBD1 might be the D (6 bases). This CDR3 contains 16 residues. CDR1 is MNHEY, CDR2 SMNVEV, per germline (reference sequence). V was pared by 6 bases and J by 4 bases, with 21 bases between. The CDR3 reads CASRKGAGVRPTEAFF. CDR3 nucleotides: TGTGCCAGCAGGAAGGGAGCAGGGGTTCGGCCCACTGAAGCTTTCTTT.

This clonotype occurred a few times. This may arise from a read error, as a much more abundant clone is one base away. The CDR3 spells CASSLIGTGGSYEQYF. In DNA form, the CDR3 reads TGTGCCAGCAGCCTAATTGGGACTGGCGGCTCCTACGAGCAGTACTTC. This sequence joins TRBV6-2 or TRBV6-3 and TRBJ2-7; maybe TRBD2 (6 bases). Germline V gives CDR1 MNHEY, CDR2 SVGEGT. Trimming stripped 6 bases from V and 0 bases from J, with 18 bases between. The CDR3 totals 16 residues.

This clonotype was seen ten or more times. The junction does not match germline at one end; this may be a read error. The chain carries TRBV5-1 and TRBJ2-5; weak D call: TRBD2 (6 bases). The CDR3 has 13 residues. The germline V gene has CDR1 SGHRS and CDR2 YFSETQ. CDR3 nucleotide sequence: TGTGCCAGCAGCTTGGTAGCGGAAGAGACCCAGTACTTC. Translated, it gives CASSLVAEETQYF.

This clonotype appeared many times. The V call is TRBV6-1, the J call TRBJ1-2; 10 bases align to TRBD1. This CDR3 is built from 15 residues. The J segment lost 4 bases and the V segment lost 7 bases, leaving 9 bases of the junction unmatched. CDR1 MNHNS and CDR2 SASEGT come from the germline V gene. This CDR3 reads CASTIGTGEGYGYTF. The CDR3 bases are TGTGCCAGCACCATCGGGACAGGGGAAGGCTATGGCTACACCTTC.

Ten or more counts support this clonotype. The V gene is TRBV5-1, the J gene TRBJ2-2, with D maybe TRBD2 (6 bases). Germline V gene sequence: CDR1 SGHRS, CDR2 YFSETQ. V shed 4 bases and J shed 2 bases, with 15 bases lying between them. The CDR3 covers 16 residues. For the CDR3, the DNA is TGCGCCAGCAGCGCTACCGGGACTCCCAACACCGGGGAGCTGTTTTTT. It specifies CASSATGTPNTGELFF. The complete variable domain, with remaining parts taken from reference TRBV5-1 and TRBJ2-2, reads KAGVTQTPRYLIKTRGQQVTLSCSPISGHRSVSWYQQTPGQGLQFLFEYFSETQRNKGNFPGRFSGRQFSNSRSEMNVSTLELGDSALYLCASSATGTPNTGELFFGEGSRLTVL.

V and J are TRBV9 and TRBJ1-1; D remains ambiguous. CDR3 length equals 15 residues. Germline-derived CDR1 and CDR2 are SGDLS and YYNGEE. Trimming shortened V by 1 base and J by 6 bases, and 16 bases separated the two germline ends. This chain's CDR3 is CASSVTLDGLAEAFF. DNA for the CDR3: TGTGCCAGCAGCGTAACCCTTGACGGGCTGGCTGAAGCTTTCTTT. Complete variable domain (other parts from reference TRBV9 and TRBJ1-1): DSGVTQTPKHLITATGQRVTLRCSPRSGDLSVYWYQQSLDQGLQFLIQYYNGEERAKGNILERFSAQQFPDLHSELNLSSLELGDSALYFCASSVTLDGLAEAFFGQGTRLTVV.

This clonotype occurred a few times. CDR3 sequence (DNA): TGTGCCAGCAGTTTTCTCCGGCAGGGCTCTGGTCAGCCCCAGCATTTT. It encodes CASSFLRQGSGQPQHF. This rearrangement joins TRBV28 to TRBJ1-5; possibly TRBD1 for D (5 bases). The CDR3 covers 16 residues. Trimming cost V 3 bases and J 6 bases, with 18 bases left between them. Germline CDR1 reads MDHEN; CDR2 reads SYDVKM.

This clonotype has at least ten counts. V and J are TRBV5-5 and TRBJ2-3, with D uncertain. The CDR3 covers 15 residues. V was shortened by 0 bases and J by 6 bases, with 14 bases between the two germline ends. Looked up from germline, CDR1 is SGHKS and CDR2 is YYEKEE (reference sequence). Written as DNA, the CDR3 is TGTGCCAGCAGCTTGGCCCATAACCTGGAGGATACGCAGTATTTT. It specifies CASSLAHNLEDTQYF.

This clonotype was counted ten times or more. The J gene is TRBJ2-1, the V gene TRBV7-3; D gene unclear. V was clipped by 2 bases and J by 0 bases, with 11 bases between them. This CDR3 has 16 amino acids. In germline, CDR1 is SGHTA, CDR2 FQGTGA. CDR3 loop: CASSLVASLSYNEQFF. The DNA of the CDR3 is TGTGCCAGCAGCTTAGTGGCAAGCCTCTCCTACAATGAGCAGTTCTTC.

Ten or more counts support this clonotype. This chain joins TRBV28 and TRBJ2-3, with 11 bases matching TRBD2. There are 16 residues in the CDR3. Germline V gene sequence: CDR1 MDHEN, CDR2 SYDVKM. V gave up 4 bases and J gave up 2 bases; unmatched junction bases: 5. CDR3 residues: CASSYVAGGVTDTQYF. The CDR3 DNA reads as TGTGCCAGCAGTTACGTAGCGGGAGGGGTCACAGATACGCAGTATTTT.

The table lists this clonotype with many counts. The chain joins TRBV20-1 to TRBJ2-3; D is ambiguous. CDR3 length equals 16 residues. Germline CDR1 reads DFQATT; CDR2 reads SNEGSKA (reference sequence). V was shortened by 6 bases and J by 2 bases, with 21 bases between the two germline ends. The CDR3 bases are TGCAGTGCCTCGCCTCTAGAAACCCCTACCACAGATACGCAGTATTTT. Amino acid sequence: CSASPLETPTTDTQYF.

The J gene is TRBJ2-7, the V gene TRBV30; D remains ambiguous. The germline V and J ends were trimmed by 0 bases and 5 bases, with 5 bases remaining between them. The CDR3 consists of 11 residues. Per the germline V gene, CDR1 is GTSNPN and CDR2 is SVGIG (reference sequence). The CDR3 DNA is TGTGCCTGGAGTGTAAAAAACGAGCAGTACTTC. It codes for CAWSVKNEQYF.

This clonotype was seen many times. The chain recombines TRBV7-9 with TRBJ2-3; possibly TRBD1 for D (6 bases). Trimming took off 4 bases at V and 3 bases at J, with 11 bases between the two ends. The CDR3 spans 14 residues. Germline V CDR1 and CDR2: SEHNR, FQNEAQ (reference sequence). CDR3 in DNA: TGTGCCAGCAGCTCTCGGCAGGGGACAGATACGCAGTATTTT. Protein product: CASSSRQGTDTQYF.

This clonotype has at least ten counts. This chain uses TRBV20-1 with TRBJ1-5, with 9 bases aligning to TRBD1. The ends lost 6 bases at V and 6 bases at J; junction bases unmatched: 6. This CDR3 spans 13 amino acids. CDR1 is DFQATT and CDR2 is SNEGSKA in the germline V gene (reference sequence). The CDR3 sequence is CSAGQGRGQPQHF. The CDR3 DNA sequence: TGCAGTGCGGGACAGGGTCGGGGTCAGCCCCAGCATTTT.

This clonotype was counted many times. The DNA of the CDR3 is TGCAGTGCTCGAGGGCCGGGGAAATATAGCAATCAGCCCCAGCATTTT. Its translation is CSARGPGKYSNQPQHF. V usage is TRBV20-1 and J usage is TRBJ1-5; D unclear. This CDR3 is 16 amino acids long. CDR1 is DFQATT and CDR2 is SNEGSKA in the germline V gene (reference sequence). Trimming removed 5 bases at V and 0 bases at J, with 17 bases between.

The table lists this clonotype with many counts. The chain employs TRBV30 and TRBJ2-2; maybe TRBD2 (5 bases). V was clipped by 2 bases and J by 8 bases, with 12 bases between them. CDR1 and CDR2 from the germline V gene are GTSNPN and SVGIG (reference sequence). CDR3 length equals 13 residues. CDR3 nucleotides: TGTGCCTGGAGTTTCTCTTGGGAGGGGGAGCTGTTTTTT. It yields the protein CAWSFSWEGELFF. Full variable domain (rest looked up from reference TRBV30 and TRBJ2-2): SQTIHQWPATLVQPVGSPLSLECTVEGTSNPNLYWYRQAAGRGLQLLFYSVGIGQISSEVPQNLSASRPQDRQFILSSKKLLLSDSGFYLCAWSFSWEGELFFGEGSRLTVL.

This clonotype has only a few counts. The chain is built from TRBV7-8 and TRBJ1-5, with TRBD1 matching over 8 bases. Trimming took 6 bases from V and 6 from J; bases not matched to a gene: 7. This CDR3 has 14 amino acids. Germline values: CDR1 SGHVS, CDR2 FQNEAQ. Here the CDR3 DNA reads TGTGCCAGCAGACCAGGACAGGGAAGTCAGCCCCAGCATTTT. The encoded protein is CASRPGQGSQPQHF.

Comments on this clonotype: At one end, the junction sequence differs from germline, possibly due to a read error. V and J are TRBV28 and TRBJ2-3; a weak D match, TRBD1 (5 bases). From germline, CDR1 is MDHEN and CDR2 SYDVKM. This CDR3 region has 16 residues. The CDR3 bases are TGTGGCAGCAGTTCGCTGGGGCGGTCTAGCACAGATACGCAGTATTTT. The encoded protein is CGSSSLGRSSTDTQYF. Full variable domain (remainder filled in from reference TRBV28 and TRBJ2-3): DVKVTQSSRYLVKRTGEKVFLECVQDMDHENMFWYRQDPGLGLRLIYFSYDVKMKEKGDIPEGYSVSREKKERFSLILESASTNQTSMYLCGSSSLGRSSTDTQYFGPGTRLTVL.

The sample holds many counts of this clonotype. The chain uses TRBV5-1 and TRBJ1-1; D gene unclear. This CDR3 contains 14 residues. The germline V and J ends were trimmed by 4 bases and 3 bases, with 13 bases remaining between them. Per the germline V gene, CDR1 is SGHRS and CDR2 is YFSETQ. CDR3 in DNA: TGCGCCAGCAGCCCCGTCCCTGGAGACACTGAAGCTTTCTTT. It yields the protein CASSPVPGDTEAFF. The variable domain in full, completed from reference TRBV5-1 and TRBJ1-1, reads KAGVTQTPRYLIKTRGQQVTLSCSPISGHRSVSWYQQTPGQGLQFLFEYFSETQRNKGNFPGRFSGRQFSNSRSEMNVSTLELGDSALYLCASSPVPGDTEAFFGQGTRLTVV.

At least ten counts were recorded for this clonotype. The chain uses TRBV3-1 and TRBJ2-1; a possible D gene is TRBD2 (6 bases). CDR1 is LGHDT and CDR2 is YNNKEL in the germline V gene (reference sequence). The CDR3 extends over 14 amino acids. Trimming took 4 bases from V and 0 from J, leaving 7 bases between them. CDR3 residues: CASSLAVSYNEQFF. The CDR3 DNA sequence: TGTGCCAGCAGCCTAGCGGTCTCCTACAATGAGCAGTTCTTC.

This clonotype appeared many times. A much larger clone is a single base away; this may be a read error. This chain joins TRBV11-2 and TRBJ2-1; D unresolved. Germline assignment: CDR1 SGHAT and CDR2 FQNNGV. The CDR3 is 12 amino acids. CDR3 protein: CAGSPPWDEQFF. In nucleotides, the CDR3 is TGTGCCGGCAGCCCCCCTTGGGATGAGCAGTTCTTC. Looking up the rest from reference TRBV11-2 and TRBJ2-1 gives the full variable domain: EAGVAQSPRYKIIEKRQSVAFWCNPISGHATLYWYQQILGQGPKLLIQFQNNGVVDDSQLPKDRFSAERLKGVDSTLKIQPAKLEDSAVYLCAGSPPWDEQFFGPGTRLTVL.

This clonotype appeared many times. The chain joins TRBV30 to TRBJ2-1, with 8 bases matching TRBD2. CDR3 length equals 17 residues. Germline V gene sequence: CDR1 GTSNPN, CDR2 SVGIG (reference sequence). V was clipped by 3 bases and J by 3 bases; unmatched bases: 13. The CDR3 DNA reads as TGTGCCTGGAGGGACAATGCGGGACTAGGGATCTACAATGAGCAGTTCTTC. As protein: CAWRDNAGLGIYNEQFF. The complete variable domain, with remaining parts taken from reference TRBV30 and TRBJ2-1, reads SQTIHQWPATLVQPVGSPLSLECTVEGTSNPNLYWYRQAAGRGLQLLFYSVGIGQISSEVPQNLSASRPQDRQFILSSKKLLLSDSGFYLCAWRDNAGLGIYNEQFFGPGTRLTVL.

Only a few counts were recorded for this clonotype. The chain combines TRBV4-2 with TRBJ2-1; 12 nucleotides line up with TRBD2. This CDR3 has 15 amino acids. Germline V gene lookup returns CDR1 LGHNA and CDR2 YNFKEQ. Germline trimming cut 1 base from V and 8 bases from J; bases unmatched to any gene: 3. DNA for the CDR3: TGTGCCAGCAGCCAAGGACTAGCGGGAGTTGATGAGCAGTTCTTC. It codes for CASSQGLAGVDEQFF.